This entry describes one T cell receptor beta chain. Its antigen is still unknown. This sample is part of a study of shared clonotypes between healthy human individuals. Study outcomes and limitations: Estimated richness values were generally larger in naive subsets than in memory subsets. In this cohort, only blood was sampled, and tissue repertoires likely differ.

Germline lookup yields CDR1 SQVTM and CDR2 ANQGSEA. V trimming: 7 bases; J trimming: 4 bases; junction bases outside the gene matches: 4. The CDR3 length is 14 residues. The table came from immunoSEQ multiplex PCR; TCRdb's copy has only in-frame clones and leaves some out. The sample lists over a million clones, about 70% occurring once. All donors qualified as healthy HIV-negative adults and had experienced no recent acute infections or vaccinations. This TCR was sampled from a man between 18 and 29 years old in good health. The sample taken for sequencing was memory CD4+ T cells sorted from blood. As for subset: CD45RA-negative fraction. The chain joins TRBV29-1 to TRBJ2-3; 14 nucleotides align to TRBD2. DNA of the CDR3: TGCAGCGCCGGGACTAGCGGGAGTGCAGATACGCAGTATTTT. This codes for CSAGTSGSADTQYF.